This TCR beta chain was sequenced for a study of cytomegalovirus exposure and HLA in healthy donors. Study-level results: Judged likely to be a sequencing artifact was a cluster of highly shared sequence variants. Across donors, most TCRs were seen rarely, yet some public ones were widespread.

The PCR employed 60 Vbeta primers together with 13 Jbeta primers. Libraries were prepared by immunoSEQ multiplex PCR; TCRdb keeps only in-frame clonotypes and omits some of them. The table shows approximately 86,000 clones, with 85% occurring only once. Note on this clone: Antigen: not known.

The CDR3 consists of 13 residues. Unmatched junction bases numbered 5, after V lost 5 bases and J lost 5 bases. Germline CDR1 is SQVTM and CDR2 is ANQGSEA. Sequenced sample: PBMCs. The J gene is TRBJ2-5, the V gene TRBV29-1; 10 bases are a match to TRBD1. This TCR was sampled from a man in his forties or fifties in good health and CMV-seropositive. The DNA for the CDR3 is TGCAGCGTTAGGGACAGGGGAGGGGAGACCCAGTACTTC. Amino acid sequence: CSVRDRGGETQYF.